This T cell receptor (beta chain) comes out of a study of tissue T cells after allogeneic stem cell transplantation. General study points: Tissue-detected TCR repertoire was only partly captured by blood and spleen T cells. Within patients, tissue anatomy strongly shaped TCR repertoire composition. Sampling depth was limited, and the cohort was small and clinically varied. Across patients, clones rarely overlapped, yet motif clusters were shared tissue-specifically.

The germline V gene encodes CDR1 LGHNA and CDR2 YNLKQL (reference sequence). The J segment lost 4 bases and the V segment lost 0 bases, leaving 5 bases of the junction unmatched. There are 16 residues in the CDR3. Measured with immunoSEQ multiplex PCR; TCRdb has only the in-frame clones, and not every one. The sample records fewer than 3,000 clones, 60% to 75% being singletons. This clone was seen only a few times. Its antigen remains unidentified. Mouse gene names and germline throughout. The read ends 1 residue early relative to the CDR3; the germline J gene fills the gap. V usage is TRBV5 and J usage is TRBJ2-7; 11 nucleotides agree with TRBD2. The sequenced sample consisted of gut tissue. This TCR was sampled from a female BALB/c mouse in good health. Mice of this strain are of MHC haplotype H2-d. The DNA read from the CDR3 is TGTGCCAGCAGCCAAGATTCGGGACTGGGGGTTTATGAACAGTAC. It is translated as CASSQDSGLGVYEQY. The complete CDR3 protein is CASSQDSGLGVYEQYF.